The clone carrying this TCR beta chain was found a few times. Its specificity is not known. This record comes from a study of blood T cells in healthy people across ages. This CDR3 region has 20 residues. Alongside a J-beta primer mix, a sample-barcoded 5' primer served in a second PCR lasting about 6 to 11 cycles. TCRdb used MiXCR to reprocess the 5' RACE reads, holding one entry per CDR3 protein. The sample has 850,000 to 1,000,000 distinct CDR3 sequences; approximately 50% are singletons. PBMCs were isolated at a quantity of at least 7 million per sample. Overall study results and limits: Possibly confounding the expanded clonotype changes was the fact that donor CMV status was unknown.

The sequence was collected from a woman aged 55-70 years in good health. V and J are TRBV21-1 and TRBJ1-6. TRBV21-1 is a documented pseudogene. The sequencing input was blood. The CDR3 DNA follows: TGTGCCAGCAGCAAAGAGTCCGATGGCGGGGATGGAGGTGGGAATTCACCCCTCCACTTT. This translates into CASSKESDGGDGGGNSPLHF.